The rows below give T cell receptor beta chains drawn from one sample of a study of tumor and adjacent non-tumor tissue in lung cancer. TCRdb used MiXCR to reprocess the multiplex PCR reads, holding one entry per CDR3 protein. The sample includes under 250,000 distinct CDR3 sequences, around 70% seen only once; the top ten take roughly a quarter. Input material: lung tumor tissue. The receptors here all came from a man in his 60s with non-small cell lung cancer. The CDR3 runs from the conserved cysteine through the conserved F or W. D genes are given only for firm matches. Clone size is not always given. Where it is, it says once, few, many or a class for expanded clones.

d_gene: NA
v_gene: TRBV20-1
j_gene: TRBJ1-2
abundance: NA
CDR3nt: TGCAGTGCTAGACATTCGGGGGGGTATGGCTACACCTTC
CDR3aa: CSARHSGGYGYTF

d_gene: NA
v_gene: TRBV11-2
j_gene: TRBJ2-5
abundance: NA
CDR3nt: TGTGCCAGCAGCTTCGGGGAACCTCGGACTGCCCGAGGGGGGACCCAGTACTTC
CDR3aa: CASSFGEPRTARGGTQYF

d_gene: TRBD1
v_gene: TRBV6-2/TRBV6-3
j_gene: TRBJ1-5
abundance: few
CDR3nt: TGTGCCAGCAGTCGCCCAATACAGGGGTATAGCAATCAGCCCCAGCATTTT
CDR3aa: CASSRPIQGYSNQPQHF

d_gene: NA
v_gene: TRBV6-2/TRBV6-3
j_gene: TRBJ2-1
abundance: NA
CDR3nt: TGTGCCGACCCCCCCCAGGGGTCTAGCTCCTACAATGAGCAGTTCTTC
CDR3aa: CADPPQGSSSYNEQFF

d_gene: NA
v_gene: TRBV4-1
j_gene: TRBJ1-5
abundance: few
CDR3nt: TGCGCCAGCAGCCAGACGGACGGTAGCAATCAGCCCCAGCATTTT
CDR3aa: CASSQTDGSNQPQHF

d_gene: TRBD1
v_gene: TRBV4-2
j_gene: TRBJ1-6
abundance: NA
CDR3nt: TGTGCCAGCAGCCAAGTTCGGGACAGGGAGGATTCACTCCTCCACTTT
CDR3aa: CASSQVRDREDSLLHF

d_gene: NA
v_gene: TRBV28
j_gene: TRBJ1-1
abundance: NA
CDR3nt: TGTGCCAGCTACACAAGAAACACTGAAGCTTTCTTT
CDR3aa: CASYTRNTEAFF

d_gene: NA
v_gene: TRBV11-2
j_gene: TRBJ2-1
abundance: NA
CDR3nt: TGTGCCAGCCGCAACCCGGGACACGGAAGTAATGAGCAGTTCTTC
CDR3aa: CASRNPGHGSNEQFF

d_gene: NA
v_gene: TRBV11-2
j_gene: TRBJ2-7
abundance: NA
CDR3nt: TGTGCCAGCGGTGTACTGCACAGCTCCTACGAGCAGTACTTC
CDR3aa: CASGVLHSSYEQYF

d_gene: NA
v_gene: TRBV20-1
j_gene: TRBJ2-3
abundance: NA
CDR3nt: TGCAGTGCTAGTGATTTGTTTACGATTAACACAGTTACGCAGTATTTT
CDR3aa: CSASDLFTINTVTQYF

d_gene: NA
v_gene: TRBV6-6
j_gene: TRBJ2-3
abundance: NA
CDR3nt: TGTGCCAGCAGCCCATACAGGGACAATCAGCCCCAGTATTTT
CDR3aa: CASSPYRDNQPQYF

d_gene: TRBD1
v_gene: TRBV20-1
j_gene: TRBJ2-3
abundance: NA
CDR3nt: TGCAGTTCCCGACAGGGACACAGTACAGGTACGCAGTATTTT
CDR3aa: CSSRQGHSTGTQYF

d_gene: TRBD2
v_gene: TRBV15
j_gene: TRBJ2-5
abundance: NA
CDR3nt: TGTGCCACCACCAGAGATCTGGGACTTGCGGGGGGCATGACTGGGACCCAGTACTTC
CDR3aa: CATTRDLGLAGGMTGTQYF

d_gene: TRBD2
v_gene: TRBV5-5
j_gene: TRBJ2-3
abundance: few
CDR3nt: TGTGCCAGCAGCTTGTTGCTAGCGGTGACAGATACGCAGTATTTT
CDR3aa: CASSLLLAVTDTQYF

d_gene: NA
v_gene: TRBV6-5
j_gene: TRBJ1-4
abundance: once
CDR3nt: TGTGCCAGCATTGTGGACAGTGACGATAATGAAAAACTGTTGTTT
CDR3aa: CASIVDSDDNEKLLF

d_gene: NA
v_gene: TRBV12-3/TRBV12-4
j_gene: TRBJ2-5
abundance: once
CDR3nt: TGTGCCAGCAGTCCGGCCCCCTCCTATGAGCATTACTTC
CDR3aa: CASSPAPSYEHYF

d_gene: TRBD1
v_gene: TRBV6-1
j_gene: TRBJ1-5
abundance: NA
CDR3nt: TGTGCCAACAGTGTCGGTCCCGGGACAGGGTATATCAATCAGCCCCAGCATTTT
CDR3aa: CANSVGPGTGYINQPQHF

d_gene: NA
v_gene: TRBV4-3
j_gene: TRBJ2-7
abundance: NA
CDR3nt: TGCGCCAGCAGCCGAGATCAGGGCTACGAGCAGTACTTC
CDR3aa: CASSRDQGYEQYF

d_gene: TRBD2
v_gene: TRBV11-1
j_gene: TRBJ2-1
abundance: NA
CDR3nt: TGTGCCAGCAACTTATCTCGGCTAGCGGGAGACAACAATAAGCAGTCCTTC
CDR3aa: CASNLSRLAGDNNKQSF

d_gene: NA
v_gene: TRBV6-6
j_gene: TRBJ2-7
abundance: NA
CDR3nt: TGTGCCAGCAGTTACGCCAGCTACGAGCAGTACTTC
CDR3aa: CASSYASYEQYF

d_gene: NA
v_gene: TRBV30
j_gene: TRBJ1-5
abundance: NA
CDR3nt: TGTGCCTGGAGCCCTATGGGCGGGGGGGTCAATCAGCCCCAGCATTTT
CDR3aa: CAWSPMGGGVNQPQHF

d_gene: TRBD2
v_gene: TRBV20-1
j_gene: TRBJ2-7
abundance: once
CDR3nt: TGCAATGCTAGACTAGCCTCTCTCCCTCAGCAGTACTTC
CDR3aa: CNARLASLPQQYF

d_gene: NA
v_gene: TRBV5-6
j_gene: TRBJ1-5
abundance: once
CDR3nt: TGTGCCAGCAGCCCGTGGGGGCAGGGACTTCAGCCCCAGCATTTT
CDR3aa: CASSPWGQGLQPQHF

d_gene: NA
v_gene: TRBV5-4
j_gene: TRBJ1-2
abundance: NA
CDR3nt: TGTGCCAGCAACTGGGGAGACTATGGCTACATCTTC
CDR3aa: CASNWGDYGYIF

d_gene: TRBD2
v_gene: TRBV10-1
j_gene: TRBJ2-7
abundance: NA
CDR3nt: TGCCCCAGCAGCCCCGGGACTAGCGGGCACTACGAGCAGTACTTT
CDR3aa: CPSSPGTSGHYEQYF

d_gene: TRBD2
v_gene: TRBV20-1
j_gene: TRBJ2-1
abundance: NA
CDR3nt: TGCAGTGTCTTCGGACTAGCGCAAAGTTCCTACAATGAGCAGTCCTTC
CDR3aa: CSVFGLAQSSYNEQSF

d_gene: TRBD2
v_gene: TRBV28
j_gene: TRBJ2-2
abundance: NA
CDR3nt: TGTGCCAGCAAGGGCGGGGGACCTAACACCGGGGAGCTGTTTTTT
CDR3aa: CASKGGGPNTGELFF